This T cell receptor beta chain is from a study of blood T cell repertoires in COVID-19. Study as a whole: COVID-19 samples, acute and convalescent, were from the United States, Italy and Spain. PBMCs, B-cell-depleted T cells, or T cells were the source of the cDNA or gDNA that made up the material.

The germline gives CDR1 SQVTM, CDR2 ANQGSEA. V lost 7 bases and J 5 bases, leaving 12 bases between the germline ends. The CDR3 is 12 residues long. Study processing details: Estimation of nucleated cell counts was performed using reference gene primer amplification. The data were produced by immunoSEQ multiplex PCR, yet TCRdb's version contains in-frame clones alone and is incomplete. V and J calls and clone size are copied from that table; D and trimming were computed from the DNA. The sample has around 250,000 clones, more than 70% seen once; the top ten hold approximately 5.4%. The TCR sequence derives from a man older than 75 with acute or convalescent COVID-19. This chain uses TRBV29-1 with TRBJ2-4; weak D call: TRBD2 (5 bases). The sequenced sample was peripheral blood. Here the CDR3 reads CSAGDGENIQYF. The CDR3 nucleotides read TGCAGCGCCGGGGATGGAGAAAACATTCAGTACTTC.